This is a list of T cell receptor beta chains from one sample in a study of T cells after yellow fever vaccination. TCRdb reprocessed the 5' RACE reads with MiXCR, giving one entry per CDR3 protein. The sample has more than 250,000 distinct CDR3 sequences, about 6.6% seen once. The sample here was PBMCs, taken around 45 days after the first yellow fever vaccination. These receptor sequences come from a young man who received the YFV17D yellow fever vaccine. CDR3s include the opening cysteine and the closing phenylalanine or tryptophan. A D gene is named only where the DNA matches it firmly. The size of a clone is reported for some rows only, either as once, few or many, or as a class for expanded clones.

>TRBD1|TRBV12-3/TRBV12-4|few|TRBJ2-7
CASSKGGTYEQYF
>.|TRBV4-3|.|TRBJ1-2
CASSQGTSRGSYGYTF
>.|TRBV19|few|TRBJ2-4
CATRLRGGGGVGENIQYF
>.|TRBV6-5|many|TRBJ2-1
CASSYFLGSSYNEQFF
>TRBD1|TRBV15|.|TRBJ1-1
CATSRVDRFSEAFF
>.|TRBV5-1|.|TRBJ1-1
CASSEGLSREAFF
>.|TRBV6-5|.|TRBJ1-1
CASSYSGGDTEAFF
>TRBD1|TRBV5-4|few|TRBJ1-2
CASSLQGADGYTF
>.|TRBV29-1|many|TRBJ2-1
CSVTGALQYNEQFF
>TRBD2|TRBV20-1|few|TRBJ2-3
CSAVGGGPNTDTQYF
>.|TRBV5-1|many|TRBJ1-1
CASSLGLPTEAFF
>TRBD2|TRBV20-1|few|TRBJ2-1
CSAETASGRNEQFF
>.|TRBV20-1|few|TRBJ1-1
CSAIGTANTEAFF
>TRBD1|TRBV7-8|.|TRBJ2-2
CASRKRDRYTGELFF
>.|TRBV9|few|TRBJ2-3
CASSVAGSADWNTQYF
>.|TRBV28|few|TRBJ2-5
CASSGLPETQYF
>TRBD1|TRBV12-3/TRBV12-4|few|TRBJ1-1
CASRPTGPTEAFF
>.|TRBV15|few|TRBJ1-4
CATSRDPQGEEKLFF
>TRBD1|TRBV15|few|TRBJ1-6
CATSYRGQGSPLHF
>TRBD1|TRBV6-5|few|TRBJ2-7
CASSYGQGSGYEQYF
>.|TRBV20-1|few|TRBJ2-3
CSAGGGSGDTQYF
>TRBD1|TRBV29-1|few|TRBJ2-7
CSVDPRDRNLNEQYF
>.|TRBV18|few|TRBJ2-1
CASSPPRRGEQFF
>.|TRBV30|.|TRBJ1-6
CAWSVRQRLNPLHF
>TRBD1|TRBV6-4|few|TRBJ1-1
CASSDRVGGGTEAFF
>TRBD1|TRBV12-3/TRBV12-4|few|TRBJ1-6
CASRDRGLIKPLHF
>.|TRBV7-2|.|TRBJ2-3
CASSQQDAGTTQYF
>.|TRBV19|many|TRBJ1-1
CASSTIGRNTEAFF
>.|TRBV7-2|few|TRBJ1-5
CASSPGGGMGQPQHF
>.|TRBV11-2|.|TRBJ2-3
CASKATLEETDTQYF
>.|TRBV9|few|TRBJ2-2
CASSFTSPGELFF
>TRBD1|TRBV6-5|many|TRBJ1-1
CASSWRTGVTEAFF
>TRBD1|TRBV29-1|many|TRBJ2-1
CSVGQGYNEQFF
>.|TRBV7-2|.|TRBJ2-6
CGSSPGPNSGANVLTF
>.|TRBV21-1|.|TRBJ1-1
CASCPTGTGVPGRTEAFF
>.|TRBV19|few|TRBJ1-1
CASSLGLDTEAFF
>TRBD2|TRBV20-1|.|TRBJ2-1
CSAFHSGGAVYNEQFF
>.|TRBV2|.|TRBJ2-1
CASSGDRKSYNEQFF
>.|TRBV4-2|few|TRBJ1-1
CASSQGDGRAFF
>.|TRBV4-1|.|TRBJ1-4
CASRATGTSELFF
>.|TRBV5-1|few|TRBJ2-5
CASSFGFSKETQYF
>TRBD2|TRBV4-3|.|TRBJ2-3
CASSQQLSGGYADTQYF
>.|TRBV10-3|few|TRBJ1-1
CAISVTESTEAFF
>TRBD2|TRBV20-1|few|TRBJ2-7
CSAPERVSGISSYEQYF
>.|TRBV11-1|many|TRBJ2-1
CASSSDLNNEQFF
>.|TRBV4-3|.|TRBJ2-6
CASSQQRGSSGANVLTF
>.|TRBV7-8|.|TRBJ2-3
CASSLVQVAFGDTQYF
>.|TRBV3-1|many|TRBJ2-2
CASSRFGNTGELFF
>.|TRBV12-3/TRBV12-4|.|TRBJ2-3
CASSLTHSGRTQYF